Presented here are 11 T cell receptor beta chains from one specimen sequenced in a study of blood T cell repertoires in COVID-19. Clones were read by immunoSEQ multiplex PCR, and TCRdb kept only the in-frame ones, dropping some. The sample includes tens of thousands of clones, around 89% of them seen just once. The sequencing sample was made of peripheral blood. These receptors were taken from a woman aged 60-75 years with COVID-19, enrolled during active disease.

CDR3 DNA: TGTGCCAGCAGCCGGAGGGTCCCCCCGGGGGAGCAGTTCTTC. It encodes CASSRRVPPGEQFF. The J gene is TRBJ2-1, the V gene TRBV2; D is perhaps TRBD2 (6 bases). Trimming took 6 bases from V and 10 from J, leaving 19 bases between them. CDR3 length equals 14 residues. Germline CDR1 SNHLY, CDR2 FYNNEI.

This clone was observed a handful of times. The rearrangement links TRBV10-3 to TRBJ2-7; D is possibly TRBD2 (6 bases). The V end was cut by 7 bases, the J end by 2 bases, with 18 bases between. Germline CDR1 is ENHRY and CDR2 is SYGVKD. The CDR3 has 15 amino acids. The chain's CDR3 is CAITRGASVAYEQYF. The CDR3 nucleotides read TGTGCCATCACCCGTGGGGCTAGCGTTGCCTACGAGCAGTACTTC.

For the CDR3, the DNA is TGTGCCTGGAGGGGGCCACGGACAGGGGTAGGCTACACCTTC. Translated: CAWRGPRTGVGYTF. V gene TRBV30 combines with J gene TRBJ1-2, with 9 nucleotides matching TRBD1. This CDR3 region has 14 residues. Looked up from germline, CDR1 is GTSNPN and CDR2 is SVGIG (reference sequence). V gave up 3 bases and J gave up 8 bases; unmatched junction bases: 10. The full variable domain, in which reference TRBV30 and TRBJ1-2 provide the parts outside the CDR3, is SQTIHQWPATLVQPVGSPLSLECTVEGTSNPNLYWYRQAAGRGLQLLFYSVGIGQISSEVPQNLSASRPQDRQFILSSKKLLLSDSGFYLCAWRGPRTGVGYTFGSGTRLTVV.

The rearrangement joins TRBV12-3 or TRBV12-4 to TRBJ1-1; D is unclear. The V gene lost 3 bases and the J gene lost 1 base, with 6 bases spanning the gap. The CDR3 covers 13 residues. The CDR3 here is CASSFLQNTEAFF. The DNA for the CDR3 is TGTGCCAGCAGTTTTTTACAGAACACTGAAGCTTTCTTT.

The chain uses TRBV7-9 and TRBJ2-1; D unresolved. Germline V gene sequence: CDR1 SEHNR, CDR2 FQNEAQ (reference sequence). The CDR3 totals 13 residues. The ends were cut back, 0 bases at V and 6 bases at J, with 6 bases in the middle. In DNA, the CDR3 is TGTGCCAGCAGCTTAGCGTACGGCAATGAGCAGTTCTTC. It is translated as CASSLAYGNEQFF.

The CDR3 loop reads CASKIGESSYNEQFF. The DNA for the CDR3 is TGCGCCAGCAAGATTGGGGAGAGCTCCTACAATGAGCAGTTCTTC. The chain links TRBV5-1 to TRBJ2-1; D is perhaps TRBD2 (5 bases). The CDR3 has 15 amino acids. Trimming shortened V by 6 bases and J by 0 bases, and 13 bases separated the two germline ends. Germline CDR1 SGHRS, CDR2 YFSETQ.

This clone is a singleton in its sample. The V gene is TRBV5-5, the J gene TRBJ1-1; no reliable D call. V shed 0 bases and J shed 2 bases, with 8 bases lying between them. The CDR3 runs 14 residues. CDR1 SGHKS and CDR2 YYEKEE come from the germline V gene (reference sequence). The CDR3 region is CASSLGLHNTEAFF. The DNA for the CDR3 is TGTGCCAGCAGCTTGGGCTTACATAACACTGAAGCTTTCTTT.

This chain joins TRBV10-3 and TRBJ2-7, with D possibly being TRBD1 (5 bases). Deletions cut 8 bases from V and 2 bases from J, with 10 bases between. Per the germline V gene, CDR1 is ENHRY and CDR2 is SYGVKD. The CDR3 is made up of 12 amino acids. CDR3 sequence (DNA): TGTGCCATCGATCAGGGAACCTACGAGCAGTACTTC. Amino acids: CAIDQGTYEQYF.

This clone was detected only once. V usage is TRBV24-1 and J usage is TRBJ1-2; 7 bases fit TRBD1. The CDR3 loop spans 13 amino acids. V was clipped by 5 bases and J by 7 bases; unmatched bases: 6. Germline CDR1 is KGHDR and CDR2 is SFDVKD. The CDR3 loop is CATSVNRGSGYTF. The DNA of the CDR3 is TGTGCCACCAGTGTCAACAGGGGCTCTGGCTACACCTTC.

The genes are TRBV5-4 and TRBJ2-2, with 9 bases fitting TRBD1. This CDR3 region has 15 residues. From germline, CDR1 is SGHNT and CDR2 YYREEE (reference sequence). Trimming cost V 4 bases and J 6 bases; bases outside gene matches: 7. CDR3 coding DNA: TGTGCCAGCAGCCCCCGGGACAGGGTGCCCGGGGAGCTGTTTTTT. Residues: CASSPRDRVPGELFF.

The V gene is TRBV5-6, the J gene TRBJ2-2; 11 bases fit TRBD1. The CDR3 sequence is 15 residues long. V shed 2 bases and J 5 bases; nucleotides not matched to a gene: 2. Per the germline V gene, CDR1 is SGHDT and CDR2 is YYEEEE. DNA for the CDR3: TGTGCCAGCAGCTTCTGGGACAGGGGGACCGGGGAGCTGTTTTTT. Amino acids: CASSFWDRGTGELFF.